This section outlines one T cell receptor (beta chain) sequence together with its context. Antigen specificity is unknown. The entry originates in a study of cytomegalovirus exposure and HLA in healthy donors. Study findings and constraints: An ancestry cluster, one associated with Asian ancestry, reportedly showed fewer N-insertions than the approximately 700-donor mean in a later analysis.

PCR was performed using 60 Vbeta and 13 Jbeta primers. Only in-frame clones appear in the TCRdb table, and some are missing; sequencing was by immunoSEQ multiplex PCR. The sample shows tens of thousands of clones, around four fifths of them seen only once. The germline CDR1 and CDR2 sequences are KGHSH and LQKENI. The CDR3 is made up of 17 amino acids. Trimming at V came to 3 bases and at J to 4 bases, leaving 14 bases not matched to a gene. V is TRBV18 and J is TRBJ1-2; 7 nucleotides match TRBD1. What was sequenced was PBMCs. The origin of this receptor is a man in his thirties or forties in good health and CMV-seronegative. CDR3 sequence reads: CASSPGQSLFGGYGYTF. In DNA, the CDR3 is TGTGCCAGCTCACCGGGACAGAGTCTTTTTGGTGGCTATGGCTACACCTTC.